This T cell receptor beta chain was identified in a study of T cell responses to AZD1222 COVID-19 vaccine. Study findings and constraints: Seropositive status at baseline applied to only five to seven AZD1222 recipients. Unmutated variant regions are reportedly targeted by nearly half of spike-specific TCRs.

As to this clone: Its antigen is still unknown.

Germline values: CDR1 MNHNS, CDR2 SASEGT. V lost 1 base and J 4 bases, leaving 17 bases between the germline ends. The CDR3 is made up of 17 amino acids. Repertoires were generated with immunoSEQ multiplex PCR, while TCRdb's copy carries only in-frame clones and drops some. Among roughly 80,000 clones listed, around nine tenths were seen once. The sequenced sample was peripheral blood, obtained 28 days after the second AZD1222 dose. The chain couples TRBV6-1 to TRBJ1-3, with D perhaps matching TRBD1 (5 bases). This receptor was taken from an adult who received the AZD1222 COVID-19 vaccine. The CDR3 region has the DNA TGTGCCAGCAGTGAAGTTGCGGCAGGGATTGGCGGAAACACCATATATTTT. Its protein product is CASSEVAAGIGGNTIYF.